A selection of T cell receptor beta chains follows, all from one sample in a study of T cells in Graves' hyperthyroidism and ophthalmopathy. TCRdb reprocessed the multiplex PCR reads via MiXCR and lists one record per CDR3 protein. The sample has more than 450,000 distinct CDR3 sequences, 13% to 15% seen once. Input material: blood. All receptors come from a woman aged 40 to 50 with Graves' hyperthyroidism. Each CDR3 is given with its conserved first and last residue. A D gene is named only where the DNA matches it firmly. Expanded clones get a size class; other rows say once, few or many, or leave the size out.

clone_size	v_call	j_call	d_call	cdr3_aa	cdr3_nt
many	TRBV5-1	TRBJ2-1	TRBD1	CASSLGQGWSDEQFF	TGCGCCAGCAGCTTGGGACAGGGATGGAGCGATGAGCAGTTCTTC
-	TRBV15	TRBJ2-7	TRBD1	CATSTDRGPYEQYF	TGTGCCACCAGCACGGACAGGGGGCCGTACGAGCAGTACTTC
many	TRBV7-2	TRBJ2-7	TRBD2	CASSLDPTSGNVYEQYF	TGTGCCAGCAGCTTAGACCCCACTAGCGGGAATGTTTACGAGCAGTACTTC
many	TRBV27	TRBJ2-7	-	CASTGGIGEQYF	TGTGCCAGCACTGGGGGGATCGGCGAGCAGTACTTC
-	TRBV4-1	TRBJ1-5	-	CASSQEGTNQPQHF	TGCGCCAGCAGCCAAGAGGGGACTAATCAGCCCCAGCATTTT
few	TRBV6-1	TRBJ2-7	-	CASSATGFEQYF	TGTGCCAGCAGTGCCACAGGGTTTGAGCAGTACTTC
-	TRBV27	TRBJ2-1	TRBD2	CASSPTSGALYNEQFF	TGTGCCAGCAGTCCGACTAGCGGGGCCTTATACAATGAGCAGTTCTTC
-	TRBV27	TRBJ2-2	TRBD2	CASSLSWLAGGVGELFF	TGTGCCAGCAGTTTATCGTGGTTAGCGGGAGGGGTCGGGGAGCTGTTTTTT
many	TRBV7-2	TRBJ1-1	TRBD1	CASSLPDRARRQGTEAFF	TGTGCCAGCAGCTTACCCGACCGGGCCCGAAGACAGGGCACTGAAGCTTTCTTT
few	TRBV10-3	TRBJ2-2	-	CAISESRTGELFF	TGTGCCATCAGTGAGTCGAGAACCGGGGAGCTGTTTTTT
-	TRBV7-3	TRBJ2-1	TRBD2	CASSLFASSGESYNEQFF	TGTGCCAGCAGCTTATTCGCTTCTAGCGGGGAGAGCTACAATGAGCAGTTCTTC
-	TRBV4-2	TRBJ2-7	-	CASSQVLQGGGDEQYF	TGTGCCAGCAGCCAAGTACTTCAGGGCGGCGGCGACGAGCAGTACTTC
many	TRBV7-3	TRBJ2-2	-	CASSPEQVLNTGELFF	TGTGCCAGCAGCCCAGAGCAGGTGCTAAACACCGGGGAGCTGTTTTTT
many	TRBV30	TRBJ1-1	-	CAWIQRTEAFF	TGTGCCTGGATCCAGAGAACTGAAGCTTTCTTT
few	TRBV28	TRBJ2-2	-	CASSTSFTLRIRQATGELFF	TGTGCCAGCAGTACAAGCTTTACCCTGCGGATCAGACAGGCGACCGGGGAGCTGTTTTTT
many	TRBV20-1	TRBJ2-7	TRBD2	CSARGRDYEQYF	TGCAGTGCTCGCGGGAGGGACTACGAGCAGTACTTC
many	TRBV12-3/TRBV12-4	TRBJ2-7	TRBD1	CASRTGTGSYEQYF	TGTGCCAGCCGGACCGGGACAGGGTCCTACGAGCAGTACTTC
-	TRBV25-1	TRBJ2-1	TRBD1	CASSAPGQGEETQFF	TGTGCCAGCAGTGCACCGGGACAGGGGGAAGAGACCCAGTTCTTC
-	TRBV13	TRBJ2-2	TRBD2	CASSLGGLGSGSSPGELFF	TGTGCCAGCAGCTTGGGGGGCCTCGGGAGCGGGAGTTCTCCCGGGGAGCTGTTTTTT
-	TRBV19	TRBJ2-2	TRBD1	CASGHPGQANTGELFF	TGTGCCAGTGGGCACCCCGGACAGGCGAACACCGGGGAGCTGTTTTTT
many	TRBV5-5	TRBJ1-1	-	CASSEWDTLNTEAFF	TGTGCCAGCAGCGAATGGGACACACTGAACACTGAAGCTTTCTTT
many	TRBV28	TRBJ1-5	-	CASSLGQGWDQPQHF	TGTGCCAGCAGTTTAGGGCAGGGGTGGGATCAGCCCCAGCATTTT
few	TRBV20-1	TRBJ1-6	TRBD1	CSAKSTGGTNSPLHF	TGCAGTGCTAAATCGACAGGGGGAACTAATTCACCCCTCCACTTT
many	TRBV3-1	TRBJ1-2	-	CASSQDLHGYTF	TGTGCCAGCAGCCAAGACCTTCATGGCTACACCTTC
many	TRBV28	TRBJ1-5	TRBD1	CASKPPGTGGHNQPQHF	TGTGCCAGCAAACCCCCTGGGACAGGGGGGCACAATCAGCCCCAGCATTTT
few	TRBV9	TRBJ2-7	-	CASSVGLGLEQYF	TGTGCCAGCAGCGTAGGACTAGGCCTCGAGCAGTACTTC
many	TRBV28	TRBJ1-5	-	CASSSTDGSNQPQHF	TGTGCCAGCAGTTCCACCGACGGTAGCAATCAGCCCCAGCATTTT
many	TRBV5-1	TRBJ2-1	TRBD2	CASSSGTRYNEQFF	TGCGCCAGCAGTTCCGGGACTAGGTACAATGAGCAGTTCTTC
-	TRBV24-1	TRBJ2-1	TRBD2	CATSDGGLAGVGEQFF	TGTGCCACCAGTGATGGCGGACTAGCGGGAGTGGGTGAGCAGTTCTTC